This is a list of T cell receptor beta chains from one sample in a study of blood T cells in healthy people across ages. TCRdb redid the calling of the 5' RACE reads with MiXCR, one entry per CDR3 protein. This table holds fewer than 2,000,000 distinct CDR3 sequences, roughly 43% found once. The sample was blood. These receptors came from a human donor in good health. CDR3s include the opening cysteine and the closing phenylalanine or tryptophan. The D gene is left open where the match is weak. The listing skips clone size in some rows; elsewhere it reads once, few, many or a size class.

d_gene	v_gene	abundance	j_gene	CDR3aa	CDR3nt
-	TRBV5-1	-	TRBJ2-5	CASSLVGPQETQYF	TGCGCCAGCAGCTTGGTAGGGCCCCAAGAGACCCAGTACTTC
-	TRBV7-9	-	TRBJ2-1	CASSSPGAYEQFF	TGTGCCAGCAGCTCACCGGGGGCCTACGAGCAGTTCTTC
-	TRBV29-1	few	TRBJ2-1	CSVTPFPNEQFF	TGCAGCGTGACACCTTTCCCCAATGAGCAGTTCTTC
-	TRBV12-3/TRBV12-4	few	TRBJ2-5	CASSFEKYQGKEETQYF	TGTGCCAGCAGTTTCGAAAAGTACCAGGGAAAGGAAGAGACCCAGTACTTC
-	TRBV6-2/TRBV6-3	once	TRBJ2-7	CASSSLRQPGAEQYF	TGTGCCAGCTCTTCACTCAGGCAGCCGGGAGCGGAGCAGTACTTC
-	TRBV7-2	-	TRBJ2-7	CASQRGGLYEQYF	TGTGCCAGTCAAAGAGGGGGACTCTACGAGCAGTACTTC
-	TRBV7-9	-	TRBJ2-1	CASSLLSGVSSYNEQFF	TGTGCCAGCAGCTTATTATCAGGGGTGAGCTCCTACAATGAGCAGTTCTTC
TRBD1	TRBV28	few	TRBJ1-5	CASSSIQGASSNQPQHF	TGTGCCAGCAGTTCCATTCAGGGGGCTTCTAGCAATCAGCCCCAGCATTTT
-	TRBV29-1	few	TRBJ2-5	CSVGPLVGGGWATQYF	TGCAGCGTTGGGCCGCTAGTAGGGGGGGGATGGGCGACCCAGTACTTC
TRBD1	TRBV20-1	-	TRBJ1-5	CSAPRDRGEQPQHF	TGCAGTGCTCCCCGGGACAGGGGAGAGCAGCCCCAGCATTTT
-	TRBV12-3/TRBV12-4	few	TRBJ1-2	CASSFSGDGGYTF	TGTGCCAGCAGTTTTTCAGGGGACGGTGGCTACACCTTC
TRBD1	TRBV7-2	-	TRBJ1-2	CASSSGQVDGYTF	TGTGCCAGCAGCTCAGGACAGGTGGATGGCTACACCTTC
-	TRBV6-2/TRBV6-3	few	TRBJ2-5	CASSPEGARKETQYF	TGTGCCAGCAGTCCGGAGGGGGCCAGGAAAGAGACCCAGTACTTC
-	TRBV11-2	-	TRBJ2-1	CASSAEILSYNEQFF	TGTGCCAGCAGCGCAGAGATCCTCTCCTACAATGAGCAGTTCTTC
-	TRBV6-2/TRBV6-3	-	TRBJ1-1	CASSYSDIWWGLAFF	TGTGCCAGCAGTTACTCCGATATTTGGTGGGGACTCGCTTTCTTT
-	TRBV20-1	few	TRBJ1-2	CSAPDRQYYGYTF	TGCAGTGCTCCCGACAGGCAATACTATGGCTACACCTTC
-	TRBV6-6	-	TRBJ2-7	CASSYPDSSYEQYF	TGTGCCAGCAGTTACCCCGACAGCTCCTACGAGCAGTACTTC
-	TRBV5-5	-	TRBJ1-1	CASNLLWGRVTEAFF	TGTGCCAGCAACTTACTCTGGGGGCGCGTTACTGAAGCTTTCTTT
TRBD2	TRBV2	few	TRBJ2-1	CASKGTSGGAKQFF	TGTGCCAGCAAAGGGACTAGCGGGGGGGCGAAGCAGTTCTTC
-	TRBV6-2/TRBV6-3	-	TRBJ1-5	CTSSSSFSPQHF	TGTACCAGCAGTTCCTCATTTTCGCCCCAGCATTTT
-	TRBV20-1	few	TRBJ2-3	CSARDPYTDTQYF	TGCAGTGCTAGAGATCCATACACAGATACGCAGTATTTT
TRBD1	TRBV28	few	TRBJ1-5	CASRDGTGSNQPQHF	TGTGCCAGCAGGGATGGGACAGGGAGCAATCAGCCCCAGCATTTT
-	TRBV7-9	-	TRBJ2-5	CASSSVGEGTQYF	TGTGCCAGCAGCTCGGTGGGCGAGGGGACCCAGTACTTC
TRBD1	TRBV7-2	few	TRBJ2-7	CASSLGQGALGYEQYF	TGTGCTAGCAGCTTGGGACAGGGGGCGCTGGGCTACGAGCAGTACTTC
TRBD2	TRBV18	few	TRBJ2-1	CASSPSVTSGEQFF	TGTGCCAGCTCCCCGTCGGTGACTAGCGGAGAGCAGTTCTTC
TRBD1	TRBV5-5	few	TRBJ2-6	CASSPLGGQGDAGANVLTF	TGTGCCAGCAGTCCCCTCGGGGGACAGGGTGACGCTGGGGCCAACGTCCTGACTTTC
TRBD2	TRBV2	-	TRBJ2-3	CATLSGLAGDPKDTQYF	TGTGCCACCCTGTCAGGACTAGCGGGGGACCCAAAGGATACGCAGTATTTT